This T cell receptor (beta chain) came from a study of T cells in Graves' hyperthyroidism and ophthalmopathy. General study points: Among thyroid clonotypes expanded above 0.001, most also appeared in blood.

Stable Graves' hyperthyroidism denoted no ophthalmopathy progression over 18 months. It was 8 to 10 ml of fresh peripheral blood that supplied the PBMCs. A note on this clonotype: As yet, its antigen is unknown.

The TCR beta CDR3 regions underwent amplification using RNA transcripts as the source. The study used the HTBI primer set for a first-round RT-PCR of the TCR CDR3. MiXCR was run by TCRdb on the multiplex PCR reads, yielding one entry per CDR3 protein. The sample has a few hundred thousand distinct CDR3 sequences, 19% seen once. With 5 bases clipped from V and 3 bases from J, the junction kept 7 bases outside the gene matches. The germline V gene encodes CDR1 LNHDA and CDR2 SQIVND (reference sequence). The CDR3 is made up of 15 amino acids. V usage is TRBV19 and J usage is TRBJ1-5; 7 bases agree with TRBD1. Sequenced input: blood. The TCR was taken from a woman aged 18-29 years with Graves' hyperthyroidism. CDR3: CASSADREYNQPQHF. The CDR3 DNA reads as TGTGCCAGTAGTGCCGACAGGGAGTACAATCAGCCCCAGCATTTT. Supplemented by reference TRBV19 and TRBJ1-5, the full variable domain reads DGGITQSPKYLFRKEGQNVTLSCEQNLNHDAMYWYRQDPGQGLRLIYYSQIVNDFQKGDIAEGYSVSREKKESFPLTVTSAQKNPTAFYLCASSADREYNQPQHFGDGTRLSIL.